This T cell receptor beta chain was sequenced during a study of cytomegalovirus exposure and HLA in healthy donors. Study results and caveats: A missense DCLRE1C variant was associated with V- and J-gene trimming of TCR beta chains in a later analysis, and an independent cohort replicated the association.

The V end lost 1 base, the J end lost 7 bases, and 8 bases lay between the germline ends. CDR3 length: 13 amino acids. CDR1 and CDR2 from the germline V gene are MGHRA and YSYEKL. Use of 60 Vbeta and 13 Jbeta primers characterized the PCR. TCRdb keeps only in-frame clones here, not all; method: immunoSEQ multiplex PCR. Of around 170,000 clones listed, 76% were seen once; the top ten hold over 2%. Concerning this clone itself: Antigen unknown. This sample includes further DNA sequences coding for the same CDR3.

The V call is TRBV4-1, the J call TRBJ1-5; no clear D. The sequence came from a woman under 40 in good health and CMV-seropositive. Sequences were obtained from PBMCs. The CDR3 bases are TGCGCCAGCAGCCAAGGAGGGAGGCAGCCCCAGCATTTT. Encoded protein: CASSQGGRQPQHF.